This passage covers 23 T cell receptor beta chains from one sample sequenced in a study of identical twins. Each CDR3 protein is one row after TCRdb ran MiXCR on the 5' RACE reads. The repertoire consists of under 300,000 distinct CDR3 sequences, with about an eighth occurring once and the leading ten covering more than 3.5%. The data also belong to a second study, concerning yellow fever vaccine responses in identical twins.

Sequences were obtained from memory (CD45RO+) T cells sorted from blood. The source of these receptors is a woman aged 18-29 years in good health.

This clonotype was seen a few times. The rearrangement joins TRBV30 to TRBJ1-5; 7 bases map to TRBD1. The germline V gene encodes CDR1 GTSNPN and CDR2 SVGIG (reference sequence). The CDR3 contains 15 residues. Unmatched junction bases numbered 15, after V lost 6 bases and J lost 7 bases. The CDR3 bases are TGTGCCTGTACCGCCCGGGACAGACAAAACCAGCCCCAGCATTTT. Encoded protein: CACTARDRQNQPQHF.

This clonotype was counted at least ten times. V gene TRBV5-1 combines with J gene TRBJ2-7, with D perhaps TRBD2 (5 bases). V was cut by 2 bases and J by 2 bases, with 8 bases left in between. The CDR3 contains 13 residues. Germline-derived CDR1 and CDR2 are SGHRS and YFSETQ. The CDR3 sequence is CASSFRGTYEQYF. The DNA of the CDR3 is TGCGCCAGCAGCTTTCGGGGAACCTACGAGCAGTACTTC.

This rearrangement joins TRBV12-3 or TRBV12-4 to TRBJ1-2, with D perhaps TRBD1 (6 bases). This CDR3 has 12 amino acids. Trimming pared 2 bases from V and 7 bases from J, leaving 8 bases between. The CDR3 nucleotides read TGTGCCAGCAGTTTATCACAGGGTGGCTACACCTTC. It yields the protein CASSLSQGGYTF.

There are many counts of this clonotype. The CDR3 here is CASSLVGGRDTGELFF. CDR3 in DNA: TGTGCCAGCAGCCTCGTCGGGGGTAGAGACACCGGGGAGCTGTTTTTT. The chain has TRBV7-8 and TRBJ2-2, with D tentatively TRBD2 (6 bases). V was pared by 5 bases and J by 3 bases, with 16 bases between. This CDR3 contains 16 residues. Germline CDR1 is SGHVS and CDR2 is FQNEAQ.

The gene calls are TRBV14 and TRBJ2-7; D remains unclear. V was pared by 2 bases and J by 2 bases, with 10 bases between. Germline CDR1 reads SGHDN; CDR2 reads FVKESK. The CDR3 loop spans 14 amino acids. The CDR3 DNA reads TGTGCCAGCAGCCAATTTGTAGGGCCCTACGAGCAGTACTTC. Translated, it gives CASSQFVGPYEQYF.

This clonotype was detected a few times. The chain has TRBV7-2 and TRBJ1-2; no clear D gene. The CDR3 has 13 residues. V gave up 5 bases and J gave up 4 bases, with 11 bases separating them. Per germline, CDR1 SGHTA and CDR2 FQGNSA. This CDR3 reads CASSGTPSYGYTF. CDR3 nucleotides: TGTGCCAGCAGCGGTACACCTAGCTATGGCTACACCTTC.

The rearrangement joins TRBV20-1 to TRBJ1-6, with a possible D match to TRBD1 (6 bases). Looked up from germline, CDR1 is DFQATT and CDR2 is SNEGSKA (reference sequence). V was clipped by 6 bases and J by 5 bases, with 17 bases between them. The CDR3 is made up of 15 amino acids. The chain's CDR3 is CSASGRNRDNSPLHF. The CDR3 DNA reads TGCAGTGCCTCCGGGCGGAACAGGGATAATTCACCCCTCCACTTT.

This clonotype was seen only a few times. J is TRBJ1-2 and V is TRBV28; D is unclear. The CDR3 length is 12 residues. The germline CDR1 and CDR2 sequences are MDHEN and SYDVKM. V was trimmed by 5 bases and J by 4 bases, leaving 8 bases between them. CDR3 coding DNA: TGTGCCAGCAGTCGGGGTGGCTATGGCTACACCTTC. Protein: CASSRGGYGYTF.

The chain is built from TRBV6-1 and TRBJ2-7; tentative D call: TRBD1 (7 bases). Germline CDR1 reads MNHNS; CDR2 reads SASEGT. This CDR3 has 14 amino acids. The V end was cut by 6 bases, the J end by 1 base, with 13 bases between. This CDR3 reads CASRSAGQSYEQYF. DNA for the CDR3: TGTGCCAGCAGGTCGGCGGGACAGTCCTACGAGCAGTACTTC.

This clonotype was seen more than once but under ten times. The chain carries TRBV5-1 and TRBJ2-3; 13 positions agree with TRBD2. CDR1 and CDR2 from the germline V gene are SGHRS and YFSETQ. The V and J ends lost 4 bases and 6 bases, in that order; junction bases with no gene match: 8. This CDR3 region has 16 residues. CDR3 residues: CASSQGLAGVQDTQYF. The CDR3 nucleotides read TGCGCCAGCAGCCAAGGACTAGCGGGGGTGCAGGATACGCAGTATTTT.

This CDR3 is CSASTTAGRAHEQYF. As DNA, the CDR3 is TGCAGTGCTAGCACTACGGCGGGCAGGGCCCACGAGCAGTACTTC. J is TRBJ2-7 and V is TRBV20-1, with D perhaps assigned TRBD1 or TRBD2 (5 bases each). The CDR3 consists of 15 residues. From germline, CDR1 is DFQATT and CDR2 SNEGSKA (reference sequence). V lost 3 bases and J lost 5, with 20 bases in between.

This clonotype was seen repeatedly, ten times or more. The J gene is TRBJ2-2, the V gene TRBV6-1, with D uncertain. Germline V CDR1 and CDR2: MNHNS, SASEGT. Trimming shortened V by 6 bases and J by 2 bases, and 16 bases separated the two germline ends. The CDR3 spans 16 residues. This CDR3 is CASSPSSESNTGELFF. The CDR3 DNA sequence: TGTGCCAGCAGCCCTTCTTCCGAGAGTAACACCGGGGAGCTGTTTTTT.

This clonotype showed up just once. The V call is TRBV28, the J call TRBJ2-7, with 7 bases fitting TRBD2. This CDR3 has 13 amino acids. CDR1 and CDR2 from the germline V gene are MDHEN and SYDVKM. V lost 6 bases to trimming and J lost 2 bases; unmatched junction nucleotides: 4. This CDR3 is CASSRGGAYEQYF. The CDR3 nucleotides read TGTGCCAGCAGCCGCGGGGGAGCCTACGAGCAGTACTTC.

This clonotype showed up just a few times. A much larger clone is a single base away; this may be a read error. This chain's CDR3 is CGAAGLAGKFDEQYF. Here the CDR3 DNA reads TGCGGTGCAGCGGGACTAGCGGGGAAGTTCGACGAGCAGTACTTC. The chain couples TRBV20-1 to TRBJ2-7; 13 bases match TRBD2. CDR3 length: 15 amino acids. Germline assignment: CDR1 DFQATT and CDR2 SNEGSKA (reference sequence).

This clonotype was counted only a few times. The rearrangement joins TRBV28 to TRBJ2-3; TRBD2 agrees at 9 bases. CDR1 is MDHEN, CDR2 SYDVKM, per germline. This CDR3 comprises 15 residues. J lost 1 base, V lost 4 bases, and 3 bases had no gene match. CDR3 DNA sequence: TGTGCCAGCAGTTCTGGCGGGAGGGGCACAGATACGCAGTATTTT. Its protein product is CASSSGGRGTDTQYF.

The chain uses TRBV14 and TRBJ2-3, with TRBD2 matching over 8 bases. CDR3 length: 18 amino acids. Germline values: CDR1 SGHDN, CDR2 FVKESK. The J segment lost 3 bases and the V segment lost 0 bases, leaving 11 bases of the junction unmatched. The CDR3 bases are TGTGCCAGCAGCCAAGATTTCCCCGGCGGGGGGTTGACAGATACGCAGTATTTT. This translates into CASSQDFPGGGLTDTQYF.

This clonotype was seen a handful of times. CDR3 in DNA: TGCGCCAGCAGCAACGCACAGACCTACAATGAGCAGTTCTTC. This sequence encodes CASSNAQTYNEQFF. The chain couples TRBV5-1 to TRBJ2-1; D is undetermined. This CDR3 comprises 14 residues. Per germline, CDR1 SGHRS and CDR2 YFSETQ. Trimming pared 4 bases from V and 2 bases from J, leaving 10 bases between.

This chain joins TRBV4-2 and TRBJ2-3; possible D gene TRBD2, 7 bases. Trimming cost V 0 bases and J 0 bases, with 19 bases left between them. This CDR3 comprises 19 residues. Germline CDR1 reads LGHNA; CDR2 reads YNFKEQ. The CDR3 bases are TGTGCCAGCAGCCAAGATTCGACTGGGGGGGCCTCTAGCACAGATACGCAGTATTTT. Protein product: CASSQDSTGGASSTDTQYF.

This rearrangement joins TRBV3-1 to TRBJ1-5; D not certain. Germline V gives CDR1 LGHDT, CDR2 YNNKEL (reference sequence). There are 15 residues in the CDR3. Between the trimmed V and J ends, which lost 5 bases and 1 base, there was a span of 12 bases. The CDR3 nucleotides read TGTGCCAGCAGCGAAAATCTAAAGAGCAATCAGCCCCAGCATTTT. Its protein product is CASSENLKSNQPQHF.

This chain joins TRBV11-2 and TRBJ2-6; 9 bases line up with TRBD1. The J segment lost 1 base and the V segment lost 8 bases, leaving 9 bases of the junction unmatched. The V gene's germline CDR1 is SGHAT and CDR2 FQNNGV. This CDR3 is built from 17 residues. CDR3 loop: CASVRTGVISGANVLTF. The DNA for the CDR3 is TGTGCCAGCGTCCGGACAGGGGTGATTTCTGGGGCCAACGTCCTGACTTTC.

This clonotype was found a few times. CDR3 nucleotides: TGTGCCAGCAGTTTGCCATCCCCTGGTCTCAGACGAAAATCAGCTTTCTTT. It yields the protein CASSLPSPGLRRKSAFF. The V call is TRBV27, the J call TRBJ1-1; no reliable D call. CDR1 and CDR2 (germline): MNHEY, SMNVEV (reference sequence). V was clipped by 3 bases and J by 10 bases, with 27 bases between them. CDR3 size: 17 residues.

The chain joins TRBV24-1 to TRBJ2-1; 7 nucleotides agree with TRBD1. The CDR3 contains 17 residues. The V gene's germline CDR1 is KGHDR and CDR2 SFDVKD. The ends lost 4 bases at V and 0 bases at J; junction bases unmatched: 8. Here the CDR3 DNA reads TGTGCCACCAGTGACCGATCCAACAGGGGCTCCTACAATGAGCAGTTCTTC. It specifies CATSDRSNRGSYNEQFF.

The chain links TRBV5-1 to TRBJ2-7, with 10 bases fitting TRBD1. CDR3 length equals 15 residues. Germline CDR1 SGHRS, CDR2 YFSETQ. With 2 bases clipped from V and 4 bases from J, the junction kept 6 bases outside the gene matches. The chain's CDR3 is CASSFLGTGVYEQYF. CDR3 bases: TGCGCCAGCAGCTTTCTCGGGACAGGGGTTTACGAGCAGTACTTC.